The 32 T cell receptor beta chains presented below share a single source sample, sequenced in a study of OX40 agonist ivuxolimab in advanced cancers. Here immunoSEQ multiplex PCR was the method, and the copy in TCRdb shows in-frame clones only, minus some. The table records about 54,000 clones, about 83% of them present only once. The input for sequencing was CD4+ or CD8+ T cells sorted from blood, taken in a trial of the OX40 agonist ivuxolimab. These receptors were taken from an adult with an advanced solid tumor such as melanoma, head and neck, liver or kidney cancer.

V usage is TRBV6-5 and J usage is TRBJ2-3; 11 nucleotides match TRBD2. The CDR3 loop spans 16 amino acids. With 2 bases clipped from V and 2 bases from J, the junction kept 3 bases outside the gene matches. Germline CDR1 and CDR2: MNHEY and SVGAGI. CDR3 nucleotide sequence: TGTGCCAGCAGTTACCCGACTAGCGGGAACACAGATACGCAGTATTTT. It yields the protein CASSYPTSGNTDTQYF.

This clone was found a few times. The gene calls are TRBV19 and TRBJ2-5, with no clear D. The length of the CDR3 is 13 residues. Germline CDR1 is LNHDA and CDR2 is SQIVND (reference sequence). Trimming shortened V by 5 bases and J by 0 bases, and 7 bases separated the two germline ends. The CDR3 nucleotides read TGTGCCAGTAGTGTCAGGTACCAAGAGACCCAGTACTTC. It codes for CASSVRYQETQYF. Based on the CDR3 plus reference TRBV19 and TRBJ2-5, the full variable domain is DGGITQSPKYLFRKEGQNVTLSCEQNLNHDAMYWYRQDPGQGLRLIYYSQIVNDFQKGDIAEGYSVSREKKESFPLTVTSAQKNPTAFYLCASSVRYQETQYFGPGTRLLVL.

This sequence joins TRBV6-5 and TRBJ1-6; 7 bases fit TRBD1. Germline lookup yields CDR1 MNHEY and CDR2 SVGAGI. V lost 11 bases to trimming and J lost 7 bases; unmatched junction nucleotides: 8. The CDR3 has 13 residues. CDR3 sequence reads: CAARTGSNSPLHF. For the CDR3, the DNA is TGTGCCGCGCGGACAGGATCAAATTCACCCCTCCACTTT.

The chain couples TRBV11-2 to TRBJ2-1, with TRBD2 matching 8 bases. V lost 1 base to trimming and J lost 4 bases; unmatched junction nucleotides: 6. The CDR3 spans 16 residues. Germline lookup yields CDR1 SGHAT and CDR2 FQNNGV. CDR3 sequence: CASSLAGAGEYNEQFF. CDR3 nucleotide sequence: TGTGCCAGCAGCTTAGCGGGAGCGGGAGAGTACAATGAGCAGTTCTTC.

This clone has just a few counts. This sequence joins TRBV5-4 and TRBJ2-5; D remains ambiguous. The CDR3 spans 14 residues. In germline, CDR1 is SGHNT, CDR2 YYREEE (reference sequence). The V end lost 6 bases, the J end lost 1 base, and 13 bases lay between the germline ends. The CDR3 is CASNLAPFQETQYF. The DNA of the CDR3 is TGTGCCAGCAACCTGGCTCCGTTCCAAGAGACCCAGTACTTC.

V usage is TRBV5-1 and J usage is TRBJ2-1; 8 positions agree with TRBD1. J was trimmed by 9 bases and V by 0 bases; bases with no gene match: 14. The CDR3 has 17 amino acids. CDR1 is SGHRS and CDR2 is YFSETQ in the germline V gene. The CDR3 spells CASSLAPHGQGIGEQFF. The CDR3 DNA follows: TGCGCCAGCAGCTTGGCCCCCCACGGACAGGGAATCGGTGAGCAGTTCTTC.

This clone appeared once. V gene TRBV19 combines with J gene TRBJ2-7; 10 nucleotides align to TRBD2. The germline V gene encodes CDR1 LNHDA and CDR2 SQIVND (reference sequence). J was trimmed by 3 bases and V by 5 bases; bases with no gene match: 4. CDR3 size: 14 residues. The chain's CDR3 is CASSPTSGVYEQYF. CDR3 in DNA: TGTGCCAGTAGTCCCACTAGCGGGGTCTACGAGCAGTACTTC.

The V gene is TRBV29-1, the J gene TRBJ1-2, with 9 positions matching TRBD1. J was trimmed by 10 bases and V by 0 bases; bases with no gene match: 6. Germline CDR1 is SQVTM and CDR2 is ANQGSEA. The CDR3 covers 13 residues. CDR3 coding DNA: TGCAGCGTTGAAGAAGCGGGACAGGGTCCCTACACCTTC. This gives the protein CSVEEAGQGPYTF.

This sequence joins TRBV5-5 and TRBJ2-7; 7 bases are shared with TRBD2. Germline V gene lookup returns CDR1 SGHKS and CDR2 YYEKEE (reference sequence). There are 16 residues in the CDR3. Trimming removed 5 bases from V and 4 bases from J; junction bases left unmatched: 15. CDR3 protein: CASRRTGGSGNYEQYF. The CDR3 region has the DNA TGTGCCAGCAGGCGTACCGGGGGGAGCGGGAATTACGAGCAGTACTTC.

The genes are TRBV2 and TRBJ2-7; D ambiguous. CDR1 SNHLY and CDR2 FYNNEI come from the germline V gene. V lost 0 bases and J 0 bases, leaving 6 bases between the germline ends. The CDR3 loop spans 14 amino acids. In nucleotides, the CDR3 is TGTGCCAGCAGTGAAGCCCGTAGCTCCTACGAGCAGTACTTC. Translation: CASSEARSSYEQYF. The full variable domain, in which reference TRBV2 and TRBJ2-7 provide the parts outside the CDR3, is EPEVTQTPSHQVTQMGQEVILRCVPISNHLYFYWYRQILGQKVEFLVSFYNNEISEKSEIFDDQFSVERPDGSNFTLKIRSTKLEDSAMYFCASSEARSSYEQYFGPGTRLTVT.

CDR3 DNA: TGCGCCAGCAGCTCCGAAGGCCCAGGACAGGGGCGGATGCAAGAGACCCAGTACTTC. It translates to CASSSEGPGQGRMQETQYF. The chain is built from TRBV5-1 and TRBJ2-5, with 9 nucleotides matching TRBD1. This CDR3 region has 19 residues. Trimming removed 3 bases from V and 2 bases from J; junction bases left unmatched: 17. CDR1 and CDR2 (germline): SGHRS, YFSETQ.

This chain links TRBV5-1 with TRBJ1-1; TRBD1 is a possible D gene (5 bases). Germline V gene sequence: CDR1 SGHRS, CDR2 YFSETQ. CDR3 length equals 15 residues. Trimming stripped 4 bases from V and 6 bases from J, with 19 bases between. The CDR3 reads CASSLPGMGQPEAFF. The CDR3 coding sequence is TGCGCCAGCAGCCTCCCAGGGATGGGCCAACCTGAAGCTTTCTTT. Filled out from reference TRBV5-1 and TRBJ1-1, the complete variable domain reads KAGVTQTPRYLIKTRGQQVTLSCSPISGHRSVSWYQQTPGQGLQFLFEYFSETQRNKGNFPGRFSGRQFSNSRSEMNVSTLELGDSALYLCASSLPGMGQPEAFFGQGTRLTVV.

The chain recombines TRBV28 with TRBJ2-7; 8 bases line up with TRBD2. The CDR3 totals 15 residues. CDR1 and CDR2 from the germline V gene are MDHEN and SYDVKM. Trimming removed 4 bases from V and 3 bases from J; junction bases left unmatched: 8. The CDR3 DNA sequence: TGTGCCAGCAGTTACCCTGCCGGGACTAGCTACGAGCAGTACTTC. This translates into CASSYPAGTSYEQYF.

The chain carries TRBV14 and TRBJ1-1; D ambiguous. Deletions cut 5 bases from V and 11 bases from J, with 12 bases between. The CDR3 is made up of 11 amino acids. The germline V gene has CDR1 SGHDN and CDR2 FVKESK. CDR3 residues: CASSNSMRAFF. CDR3 nucleotides: TGTGCCAGCAGCAATTCAATGAGGGCTTTCTTT. The entire variable domain, with the rest obtained from reference TRBV14 and TRBJ1-1, is as follows: EAGVTQFPSHSVIEKGQTVTLRCDPISGHDNLYWYRRVMGKEIKFLLHFVKESKQDESGMPNNRFLAERTGGTYSTLKVQPAELEDSGVYFCASSNSMRAFFGQGTRLTVV.

This sequence joins TRBV5-4 and TRBJ2-7; D is possibly TRBD2 (6 bases). The CDR3 totals 14 residues. Germline CDR1 is SGHNT and CDR2 is YYREEE (reference sequence). V lost 4 bases and J lost 1, with 12 bases in between. The CDR3 DNA is TGTGCCAGCAGCCGTAGCGGTTTTTCCTACGAGCAGTACTTC. Its translation is CASSRSGFSYEQYF.

The rearrangement uses TRBV27 and TRBJ1-3; no clear D gene. Trimming left V 7 bases short and J 0 bases short, with 16 bases between. The CDR3 has 16 residues. CDR1 MNHEY and CDR2 SMNVEV come from the germline V gene (reference sequence). CDR3 DNA sequence: TGTGCCAGCAAGGGAAATGGGAGAATCTCTGGAAACACCATATATTTT. Its protein is CASKGNGRISGNTIYF.

This CDR3 reads CASSQDKGFGSNYGYTF. For the CDR3, the DNA is TGTGCCAGCAGCCAAGATAAGGGTTTCGGCTCTAACTATGGCTACACCTTC. V gene TRBV14 combines with J gene TRBJ1-2; D uncertain. Germline V gene lookup returns CDR1 SGHDN and CDR2 FVKESK. V shed 0 bases and J shed 0 bases, with 14 bases lying between them. The CDR3 spans 17 residues.

The rearrangement links TRBV11-2 to TRBJ2-1, with D hard to call. Germline V gene sequence: CDR1 SGHAT, CDR2 FQNNGV. The CDR3 loop spans 18 amino acids. V was trimmed by 1 base and J by 0 bases, leaving 16 bases between them. The CDR3 region is CASSLGRRTVSSYNEQFF. DNA of the CDR3: TGTGCCAGCAGCTTAGGGAGAAGGACGGTAAGCTCCTACAATGAGCAGTTCTTC.

V usage is TRBV7-9 and J usage is TRBJ2-3; TRBD1 aligns across 11 bases. Per the germline V gene, CDR1 is SEHNR and CDR2 is FQNEAQ (reference sequence). The CDR3 length is 14 residues. With 2 bases clipped from V and 10 bases from J, the junction kept 5 bases outside the gene matches. CDR3 DNA: TGTGCCAGCAGCTTAAAGGGGGGACAGGGGGCGCAGTATTTT. This gives the protein CASSLKGGQGAQYF.

The chain employs TRBV7-9 and TRBJ2-1; D possibly corresponds to TRBD2 (5 bases). The V end was cut by 6 bases, the J end by 11 bases, with 17 bases between. This CDR3 is 13 amino acids long. In germline, CDR1 is SEHNR, CDR2 FQNEAQ (reference sequence). The CDR3 sequence: CASSPGKSLKQFF. The CDR3 nucleotides are TGTGCCAGCAGTCCGGGAAAGTCTTTAAAGCAGTTCTTC. Filled out from reference TRBV7-9 and TRBJ2-1, the complete variable domain reads DTGVSQNPRHKITKRGQNVTFRCDPISEHNRLYWYRQTLGQGPEFLTYFQNEAQLEKSRLLSDRFSAERPKGSFSTLEIQRTEQGDSAMYLCASSPGKSLKQFFGPGTRLTVL.

This clone appeared a single time. The chain carries TRBV19 and TRBJ2-2, with D tentatively TRBD1 (5 bases). Between the trimmed V and J ends, which lost 7 bases and 7 bases, there was a span of 19 bases. CDR1 LNHDA and CDR2 SQIVND come from the germline V gene (reference sequence). This CDR3 has 15 residues. CDR3 sequence: CASKRGLLGVGELFF. For the CDR3, the DNA is TGTGCCAGTAAAAGGGGCCTCCTGGGCGTCGGGGAGCTGTTTTTT.

The gene calls are TRBV7-8 and TRBJ2-7, with TRBD2 matching over 9 bases. CDR3 length: 15 amino acids. J was trimmed by 1 base and V by 5 bases; bases with no gene match: 6. From germline, CDR1 is SGHVS and CDR2 FQNEAQ. In nucleotides, the CDR3 is TGTGCCAGCAGCGTTAGCGGGAGAGGGTCCTACGAGCAGTACTTC. This sequence encodes CASSVSGRGSYEQYF.

The chain joins TRBV5-1 to TRBJ1-6; tentative D call: TRBD1 (5 bases). Looked up from germline, CDR1 is SGHRS and CDR2 is YFSETQ. The V end lost 1 base, the J end lost 3 bases, and 11 bases lay between the germline ends. The CDR3 sequence is 16 residues long. CDR3 sequence: CASSLMGGNYNSPLHF. Here the CDR3 DNA reads TGCGCCAGCAGCTTGATGGGGGGAAACTATAATTCACCCCTCCACTTT.

This clone was seen more than once but under ten times. The chain has TRBV7-2 and TRBJ1-5; 8 bases map to TRBD1. The CDR3 sequence is 15 residues long. Germline V lookup: CDR1 SGHTA, CDR2 FQGNSA. J gave up 4 bases and V 1 base, and 3 bases lay outside the gene matches. CDR3 in DNA: TGTGCCAGCAGCTTAGTCAGGGGGCAAAATCAGCCCCAGCATTTT. Protein: CASSLVRGQNQPQHF.

J is TRBJ1-1 and V is TRBV7-9, with D perhaps TRBD1 (5 bases). Germline assignment: CDR1 SEHNR and CDR2 FQNEAQ (reference sequence). The CDR3 consists of 15 residues. The germline V and J ends were trimmed by 5 bases and 5 bases, with 18 bases remaining between them. The DNA of the CDR3 is TGTGCCAGCAGCCTCCAAATGGGGGATGTAACTGAAGCTTTCTTT. Protein: CASSLQMGDVTEAFF.

The rearrangement links TRBV5-1 to TRBJ2-5, with 7 bases aligning to TRBD1. The better agreement between TRBJ2-7 and the DNA end casts doubt on the J call. CDR3 size: 13 residues. Germline lookup yields CDR1 SGHRS and CDR2 YFSETQ. The CDR3 coding sequence is TGCGCCAGCAGACTCACAGGGGACTACGAGCAGTACTTC. This codes for CASRLTGDYEQYF.

Concerning this clone itself: The same CDR3 also results from other DNA sequences found in this sample. The rearrangement joins TRBV11-2 to TRBJ1-5; possibly TRBD1 for D (5 bases). V lost 1 base and J 6 bases, leaving 7 bases between the germline ends. The CDR3 totals 13 residues. Looked up from germline, CDR1 is SGHAT and CDR2 is FQNNGV. The CDR3 protein is CASSLGGGQPQHF. Here the CDR3 DNA reads TGTGCCAGCAGCTTAGGCGGGGGTCAGCCCCAGCATTTT.

The chain uses TRBV7-9 and TRBJ1-2, with no clear D. With 8 bases removed from V and 2 bases from J, the gap between germline ends came to 9 bases. This CDR3 contains 12 residues. Germline V lookup: CDR1 SEHNR, CDR2 FQNEAQ (reference sequence). CDR3 coding DNA: TGTGCCAGCGGAACTATAAACTATGGCTACACCTTC. It translates to CASGTINYGYTF.

This clone was seen only a few times. This chain uses TRBV28 with TRBJ1-5; perhaps TRBD1 as D (6 bases). The germline gives CDR1 MDHEN, CDR2 SYDVKM. Trimming shortened V by 2 bases and J by 1 base, and 15 bases separated the two germline ends. The CDR3 loop spans 17 amino acids. The CDR3 here is CASSLGGGGRSNQPQHF. CDR3 DNA sequence: TGTGCCAGCAGTTTAGGGGGTGGGGGGCGAAGCAATCAGCCCCAGCATTTT.

This chain connects TRBV7-2 to TRBJ2-3, with D uncertain. V lost 1 base, J lost 5 bases, and 10 bases lay in between. The CDR3 is made up of 14 amino acids. Germline CDR1 reads SGHTA; CDR2 reads FQGNSA. CDR3 bases: TGTGCCAGCAGCTTAGTTAGGTCACAAGATACGCAGTATTTT. Translation: CASSLVRSQDTQYF.

A single count supports this clone. At one end the junction does not follow the germline gene, possibly because of a read error. The chain carries TRBV6-1 and TRBJ1-1, with D perhaps matching TRBD1 (5 bases). Germline CDR1 reads MNHNS; CDR2 reads SASEGT. This CDR3 region has 18 residues. The CDR3 DNA sequence: TGTGCCATCAGTGTGGGGCGGCAGGGCTTAATCCCGAACACTGAAGCTTTCTTT. As protein: CAISVGRQGLIPNTEAFF.

The chain carries TRBV7-2 and TRBJ2-3, with TRBD1 matching over 9 bases. The germline V gene encodes CDR1 SGHTA and CDR2 FQGNSA. The CDR3 sequence is 14 residues long. The J segment lost 3 bases and the V segment lost 5 bases, leaving 3 bases of the junction unmatched. In DNA, the CDR3 is TGTGCCAGCAGCCGGGACAGGGTGACAGATACGCAGTATTTT. As protein: CASSRDRVTDTQYF.